These 21 T cell receptor beta chains were all obtained from the same sample, sequenced in a study of human T cells and chemical hapten exposure. Sample time point: pre-sensitization, week 0. Noted treatment: therapeutic diphenylcyclopropenone sensitization with weekly scalp DPC. TCRdb fed the RACE reads into MiXCR, producing one record per CDR3 protein. The repertoire holds approximately 260,000 distinct CDR3 sequences, with about 8.1% as singletons. Material: whole blood, obtained in connection with sensitization to the hapten diphenylcyclopropenone (DPC). These receptors were obtained from a middle-aged woman with alopecia areata. Some clones in this sample may be carry-over from other donors' samples.

CDR3 region: CASSIQGFSGNTIYF. In DNA, the CDR3 is TGTGCCAGCAGCATACAGGGCTTCTCTGGAAACACCATATATTTT. V is TRBV7-9 and J is TRBJ1-3, with TRBD1 as a possible D gene (6 bases). This CDR3 is built from 15 residues. Germline loops: CDR1 SEHNR, CDR2 FQNEAQ (reference sequence). The V gene lost 5 bases and the J gene lost 0 bases, with 11 bases spanning the gap.

This clonotype has just a few counts. The chain joins TRBV29-1 to TRBJ2-1, with 11 bases that match TRBD2. Looked up from germline, CDR1 is SQVTM and CDR2 is ANQGSEA. The ends lost 3 bases at V and 5 bases at J; junction bases unmatched: 0. There are 13 residues in the CDR3. CDR3 loop: CSVDSGRDNEQFF. The CDR3 nucleotides read TGCAGCGTTGATAGCGGGAGGGACAATGAGCAGTTCTTC.

V gene TRBV24-1 combines with J gene TRBJ1-4, with D tentatively TRBD1 (6 bases). CDR1 is KGHDR, CDR2 SFDVKD, per germline. V gave up 4 bases and J gave up 10 bases, with 24 bases separating them. The CDR3 has 17 residues. CDR3: CATSETGTPLERGKLFF. The CDR3 DNA is TGTGCCACCAGTGAAACCGGGACACCATTGGAGCGGGGAAAACTGTTTTTT.

This clonotype was seen a handful of times. The junction departs from the called germline gene at one end, perhaps through a read error. V gene TRBV4-2 combines with J gene TRBJ2-1, with TRBD2 matching over 9 bases. The germline CDR1 and CDR2 sequences are LGHNA and YNFKEQ. The CDR3 runs to 16 residues. The CDR3 nucleotides read TGTGCCAGCAGCAAAGATTTAGCGGGAGAGAGGGGTGAGCAGTTCTTC. Its translation: CASSKDLAGERGEQFF.

The V and J genes are TRBV15 and TRBJ2-1; the D is unclear. Germline lookup yields CDR1 LNHNV and CDR2 YYDKDF (reference sequence). The V gene lost 0 bases and the J gene lost 3 bases, with 9 bases spanning the gap. This CDR3 region has 15 residues. The CDR3 DNA follows: TGTGCCACCAGCAGAGATGCCCAGCTCTACAATGAGCAGTTCTTC. It yields the protein CATSRDAQLYNEQFF.

This clonotype was detected a few times. The chain has TRBV7-9 and TRBJ2-7, with a possible D match to TRBD2 (5 bases). Per the germline V gene, CDR1 is SEHNR and CDR2 is FQNEAQ (reference sequence). This CDR3 spans 14 amino acids. V lost 0 bases, J lost 3 bases, and 9 bases lay in between. CDR3 residues: CASSLAGMNYEQYF. In DNA, the CDR3 is TGTGCCAGCAGCTTAGCCGGGATGAACTACGAGCAGTACTTC.

The rearrangement joins TRBV28 to TRBJ1-1; 11 bases are a match to TRBD1. CDR3 length equals 14 residues. Germline-derived CDR1 and CDR2 are MDHEN and SYDVKM. J was trimmed by 10 bases and V by 5 bases; bases with no gene match: 9. CDR3 sequence (DNA): TGTGCCAGCAGTATTCCTTCCGGGACAGGGGGAGCTTTCTTT. Protein: CASSIPSGTGGAFF.

This clonotype came up a few times. The gene calls are TRBV5-1 and TRBJ2-7, with D possibly TRBD1 on 5 matching bases. Germline V lookup: CDR1 SGHRS, CDR2 YFSETQ. V lost 4 bases and J 0 bases, leaving 14 bases between the germline ends. This CDR3 comprises 15 residues. CDR3 DNA: TGCGCCAGCAGCGCCACAGGCCCCCGCTCCTACGAGCAGTACTTC. Protein product: CASSATGPRSYEQYF. The whole variable domain, remainder taken from reference TRBV5-1 and TRBJ2-7, is KAGVTQTPRYLIKTRGQQVTLSCSPISGHRSVSWYQQTPGQGLQFLFEYFSETQRNKGNFPGRFSGRQFSNSRSEMNVSTLELGDSALYLCASSATGPRSYEQYFGPGTRLTVT.

This clonotype was picked up a small number of times. The V call is TRBV4-3, the J call TRBJ1-6; 8 bases agree with TRBD1. Trimming took 0 bases from V and 3 from J; bases not matched to a gene: 10. The CDR3 covers 19 residues. Per the germline V gene, CDR1 is LGHNA and CDR2 is YSLEER. The CDR3 nucleotides read TGCGCCAGCAGCCAAGATCTGTCCAGGGGGCTTATCTATAATTCACCCCTCCACTTT. Translating gives CASSQDLSRGLIYNSPLHF.

The V gene is TRBV28, the J gene TRBJ2-6; D is unresolved. Looked up from germline, CDR1 is MDHEN and CDR2 is SYDVKM. V lost 4 bases to trimming and J lost 1 base, with 5 bases between them. This CDR3 has 14 residues. DNA of the CDR3: TGTGCCAGCAGTTCCCATTCTGGGGCCAACGTCCTGACTTTC. It is translated as CASSSHSGANVLTF.

The chain recombines TRBV6-1 with TRBJ2-7; weak D call: TRBD2 (5 bases). Per the germline V gene, CDR1 is MNHNS and CDR2 is SASEGT. The V end was cut by 6 bases, the J end by 2 bases, with 11 bases between. The CDR3 runs to 13 residues. Here the CDR3 reads CASSTLEAYEQYF. The CDR3 DNA reads as TGTGCCAGCAGCACACTAGAAGCCTACGAGCAGTACTTC.

This clonotype was counted a few times. The chain links TRBV29-1 to TRBJ1-6; 8 nucleotides line up with TRBD1. V lost 2 bases, J lost 8 bases, and 14 bases stayed unmatched. This CDR3 region has 17 residues. Germline values: CDR1 SQVTM, CDR2 ANQGSEA. Written as DNA, the CDR3 is TGCAGCGTTGAAAGCTTGGGGTGGACAGGGTACGATTCACCCCTCCACTTT. Amino acids: CSVESLGWTGYDSPLHF.

The chain has TRBV10-3 and TRBJ2-7, with D perhaps TRBD1 or TRBD2 (5 bases each). V dropped 6 bases and J dropped 7 bases, with 10 bases sitting between them. The CDR3 covers 11 residues. Per germline, CDR1 ENHRY and CDR2 SYGVKD. CDR3 amino acids: CAIRRGMEQYF. Written as DNA, the CDR3 is TGTGCCATCAGGAGGGGAATGGAGCAGTACTTC.

This clonotype appeared a few times. CDR3 sequence: CASTTTYEQYF. The CDR3 DNA follows: TGTGCCAGCACTACCACCTACGAGCAGTACTTC. The chain carries TRBV7-8 and TRBJ2-7; the D is unclear. The germline CDR1 and CDR2 sequences are SGHVS and FQNEAQ. CDR3 size: 11 residues. Trimming shortened V by 7 bases and J by 2 bases, and 6 bases separated the two germline ends.

This clonotype has just a few counts. This chain uses TRBV7-9 with TRBJ2-1, with TRBD2 matching 13 bases. The V segment lost 5 bases and the J segment 9 bases; nucleotides outside the gene matches: 10. The CDR3 contains 16 residues. The V gene's germline CDR1 is SEHNR and CDR2 FQNEAQ (reference sequence). Here the CDR3 DNA reads TGTGCCAGCAGCCGTGGACTAGCGGGAGATGGAGGTGAGCAGTTCTTC. It is translated as CASSRGLAGDGGEQFF.

J is TRBJ1-6 and V is TRBV7-9, with a possible D match to TRBD1 (5 bases). CDR3 length: 14 amino acids. Germline V gene sequence: CDR1 SEHNR, CDR2 FQNEAQ (reference sequence). The germline V and J ends were trimmed by 1 base and 13 bases, with 14 bases remaining between them. The CDR3 region is CASSLEARGVPLHF. The CDR3, as DNA: TGTGCCAGCAGCTTAGAGGCCCGGGGGGTCCCCCTCCACTTT.

This chain links TRBV11-2 with TRBJ2-1; D unclear. The CDR3 is made up of 14 amino acids. Germline V gene sequence: CDR1 SGHAT, CDR2 FQNNGV. The V and J ends lost 6 bases and 15 bases respectively, with 24 bases between them. This chain's CDR3 is CASRLTATPTSLFF. The CDR3 bases are TGTGCCAGCAGATTAACAGCGACACCAACTTCCCTGTTCTTC.

The chain recombines TRBV7-2 with TRBJ2-3; 11 bases line up with TRBD2. Germline assignment: CDR1 SGHTA and CDR2 FQGNSA. The CDR3 has 15 amino acids. The V gene end was trimmed by 5 bases and the J gene end by 6 bases; junction bases not matched to a gene: 7. The CDR3 nucleotides read TGTGCCAGCAGCATACTAGCGGGGGCCGGGGATACGCAGTATTTT. This translates into CASSILAGAGDTQYF. Using reference TRBV7-2 and TRBJ2-3 for the parts outside the CDR3, the full variable domain is GAGVSQSPSNKVTEKGKDVELRCDPISGHTALYWYRQSLGQGLEFLIYFQGNSAPDKSGLPSDRFSAERTGGSVSTLTIQRTQQEDSAVYLCASSILAGAGDTQYFGPGTRLTVL.

This chain links TRBV7-9 with TRBJ1-6; 7 nucleotides match TRBD1. This CDR3 spans 22 amino acids. CDR1 and CDR2 from the germline V gene are SEHNR and FQNEAQ (reference sequence). V trimming: 0 bases; J trimming: 6 bases; junction bases outside the gene matches: 23. DNA for the CDR3: TGTGCCAGCAGCTTAGCCTCAACAGGGGCACCTACCAAAACCGCTGCTAATTCACCCCTCCACTTT. Its protein product is CASSLASTGAPTKTAANSPLHF.

This clonotype has more than one count but fewer than ten. This chain links TRBV6-4 with TRBJ1-6; 9 nucleotides match TRBD1. The CDR3 spans 15 residues. In germline, CDR1 is MRHNA, CDR2 SNTAGT. Germline trimming cut 8 bases from V and 7 bases from J; bases unmatched to any gene: 9. The CDR3 bases are TGTGCCAGCTACGAATTGGGACAGGGAAATTCACCCCTCCACTTT. Translation gives CASYELGQGNSPLHF.

This clonotype was seen a handful of times. This sequence joins TRBV7-9 and TRBJ2-5; 7 bases are a match to TRBD2. Trimming took 5 bases from V and 4 from J; bases not matched to a gene: 7. Germline V gene sequence: CDR1 SEHNR, CDR2 FQNEAQ (reference sequence). The CDR3 sequence is 14 residues long. CDR3 region: CASSPLGGVETQYF. The CDR3 nucleotides read TGTGCCAGCAGCCCCCTGGGGGGGGTAGAGACCCAGTACTTC.